A single sample is the source of the 30 T cell receptor beta chains below, sequenced in a study of cytomegalovirus exposure and HLA in healthy donors. PCR primers comprised 60 Vbeta and 13 Jbeta primers. Sequencing was performed with immunoSEQ multiplex PCR; in TCRdb, only in-frame clones are kept and a portion is missing. The table has about 110,000 clones, 65% to 85% seen once. The sequenced sample was PBMCs. These receptors all stem from a male donor in good health and CMV-seropositive.

This clone was seen more than once but under ten times. J is TRBJ1-2 and V is TRBV29-1; tentatively, D is TRBD1 (5 bases). The CDR3 covers 15 residues. The V gene's germline CDR1 is SQVTM and CDR2 ANQGSEA. V lost 0 bases and J lost 6, with 17 bases in between. The DNA of the CDR3 is TGCAGCGTTGAAGATTTGTTGCAGGGTCGAGATGGCTACACCTTC. Protein sequence: CSVEDLLQGRDGYTF.

V and J are TRBV6-6 and TRBJ2-7, with 12 bases identical to TRBD2. CDR3 length: 15 amino acids. V lost 7 bases and J lost 4; bases outside the gene matches: 8. CDR1 is MNHNY, CDR2 SVGAGI, per germline (reference sequence). CDR3 loop: CASMTSGGPGYEQYF. In DNA form, the CDR3 reads TGTGCCAGCATGACTAGCGGGGGACCAGGGTACGAGCAGTACTTC.

V usage is TRBV19 and J usage is TRBJ1-2, with D unresolved. The CDR3 covers 14 residues. The V gene's germline CDR1 is LNHDA and CDR2 SQIVND (reference sequence). V was shortened by 9 bases and J by 6 bases, with 20 bases between the two germline ends. CDR3 in DNA: TGTGCCAGCACCTCCCACAGTCGCACCGATGGCTACACCTTC. Protein product: CASTSHSRTDGYTF.

The chain combines TRBV15 with TRBJ1-2; TRBD1 might be the D (6 bases). The germline V gene encodes CDR1 LNHNV and CDR2 YYDKDF (reference sequence). This CDR3 comprises 13 residues. The ends were cut back, 5 bases at V and 3 bases at J, with 10 bases in the middle. CDR3 protein: CATSRDRHYGYTF. The CDR3 DNA reads as TGTGCCACCAGCCGTGACAGGCACTATGGCTACACCTTC.

V usage is TRBV19 and J usage is TRBJ2-7; TRBD1 matches 7 bases. Germline CDR1 and CDR2: LNHDA and SQIVND (reference sequence). With 3 bases clipped from V and 3 bases from J, the junction kept 5 bases outside the gene matches. This CDR3 has 14 residues. In DNA form, the CDR3 reads TGTGCCAGTAGTATTTCCCGGGACAGCTACGAGCAGTACTTC. Translated: CASSISRDSYEQYF.

The genes are TRBV7-2 and TRBJ2-3; 8 positions match TRBD2. The CDR3 runs 15 residues. V lost 5 bases to trimming and J lost 0 bases; unmatched junction nucleotides: 4. Per the germline V gene, CDR1 is SGHTA and CDR2 is FQGNSA. In DNA form, the CDR3 reads TGTGCCAGCAGCCCAGCGGGAGCAAGCACAGATACGCAGTATTTT. Protein: CASSPAGASTDTQYF.

J is TRBJ1-5 and V is TRBV19; D ambiguous. CDR3 length equals 16 residues. Deletions cut 5 bases from V and 4 bases from J, with 18 bases between. Germline V gene lookup returns CDR1 LNHDA and CDR2 SQIVND (reference sequence). CDR3 residues: CASSPQVVSTNQPQHF. For the CDR3, the DNA is TGTGCCAGTAGTCCTCAGGTAGTCTCGACGAATCAGCCCCAGCATTTT.

The genes are TRBV5-4 and TRBJ2-5; TRBD2 is a possible D gene (6 bases). Trimming pared 4 bases from V and 5 bases from J, leaving 12 bases between. Per germline, CDR1 SGHNT and CDR2 YYREEE (reference sequence). The CDR3 runs to 13 residues. CDR3 in amino acids: CASSRREWETQYF. CDR3 in DNA: TGTGCCAGCAGCCGCCGGGAGTGGGAGACCCAGTACTTC.

This chain links TRBV5-1 with TRBJ2-7; 16 bases are shared with TRBD2. Germline trimming cut 3 bases from V and 5 bases from J; bases unmatched to any gene: 2. This CDR3 has 15 residues. Germline V gene sequence: CDR1 SGHRS, CDR2 YFSETQ. This CDR3 is CASSSGTSGGDEQYF. The CDR3 nucleotides read TGCGCCAGCAGCTCGGGGACTAGCGGGGGGGACGAGCAGTACTTC.

The genes are TRBV1 and TRBJ2-2; the tabulated D call, TRBD2, remains unverified against the DNA. TRBV1 has pseudogene status. The CDR3 length is 16 residues. Written as DNA, the CDR3 is TGCACCAGCAGCCAAGATCGAGCGGGAGATACCGGGGAGCTGTTTTTT. This translates into CTSSQDRAGDTGELFF.

The rearrangement links TRBV2 to TRBJ2-3; 9 nucleotides match TRBD2. There are 16 residues in the CDR3. V trimming: 4 bases; J trimming: 3 bases; junction bases outside the gene matches: 8. CDR1 and CDR2 from the germline V gene are SNHLY and FYNNEI. The CDR3 region has the DNA TGTGCCAGCAGTGTATGGGCTAGCGGGGCGACAGATACGCAGTATTTT. Its translation: CASSVWASGATDTQYF. Drawing the rest from reference TRBV2 and TRBJ2-3, the complete variable domain is EPEVTQTPSHQVTQMGQEVILRCVPISNHLYFYWYRQILGQKVEFLVSFYNNEISEKSEIFDDQFSVERPDGSNFTLKIRSTKLEDSAMYFCASSVWASGATDTQYFGPGTRLTVL.

This chain links TRBV29-1 with TRBJ2-3; D might be TRBD1 (6 bases). This CDR3 is built from 14 residues. Germline CDR1 reads SQVTM; CDR2 reads ANQGSEA. V was clipped by 4 bases and J by 0 bases, with 11 bases between them. The CDR3 protein is CSVADRISTDTQYF. CDR3 bases: TGCAGCGTTGCTGACAGGATCAGCACAGATACGCAGTATTTT.

V and J are TRBV5-1 and TRBJ2-3, with a weak D call TRBD1 (5 bases). V was shortened by 4 bases and J by 2 bases, with 11 bases between the two germline ends. The CDR3 runs to 14 residues. CDR1 is SGHRS and CDR2 is YFSETQ in the germline V gene. CDR3 loop: CASSPRGNTDTQYF. The CDR3 DNA reads as TGCGCCAGCAGCCCAAGGGGCAACACAGATACGCAGTATTTT.

This clone was seen only once. This chain uses TRBV7-9 with TRBJ2-1, with a weak D call TRBD1 (6 bases). The CDR3 is 17 residues long. The germline V gene has CDR1 SEHNR and CDR2 FQNEAQ (reference sequence). V was pared by 1 base and J by 0 bases, with 13 bases between. CDR3 region: CASSLDGGGGSYNEQFF. The CDR3 DNA is TGTGCCAGCAGCTTAGATGGGGGCGGTGGCTCCTACAATGAGCAGTTCTTC.

The chain joins TRBV6-5 to TRBJ2-7; 9 bases line up with TRBD1. V was clipped by 4 bases and J by 4 bases; unmatched bases: 8. The CDR3 runs 15 residues. The V gene's germline CDR1 is MNHEY and CDR2 SVGAGI. For the CDR3, the DNA is TGTGCCAGCAGTTCCACCGGGACAGGGAGTTACGAGCAGTACTTC. Protein sequence: CASSSTGTGSYEQYF.

The V gene is TRBV29-1, the J gene TRBJ2-3; 7 bases align to TRBD2. Per the germline V gene, CDR1 is SQVTM and CDR2 is ANQGSEA. Trimming cost V 6 bases and J 6 bases; bases outside gene matches: 12. The CDR3 has 14 residues. CDR3 sequence reads: CSVTRLAPRDTQYF. The CDR3 DNA is TGCAGCGTCACCCGACTAGCCCCGCGGGATACGCAGTATTTT.

In the case of this clone: An end of the junction differs from the germline gene, which may be a read error. Other DNA sequences from this sample encode an identical CDR3 as well. The genes are TRBV7-9 and TRBJ1-1; 9 nucleotides align to TRBD1. Looked up from germline, CDR1 is SEHNR and CDR2 is FQNEAQ (reference sequence). This CDR3 is built from 15 residues. The CDR3 region has the DNA TGCGCCAGCAGCTTAGTTACAGGGGGCATCACTGAAGCTTTCTTT. As protein: CASSLVTGGITEAFF.

The chain couples TRBV10-3 to TRBJ2-2, with D maybe TRBD2 (5 bases). The CDR3 runs 16 residues. The V end was cut by 3 bases, the J end by 6 bases, with 17 bases between. The germline V gene has CDR1 ENHRY and CDR2 SYGVKD. The CDR3: CAISDPTSLGAGELFF. As DNA, the CDR3 is TGTGCCATCAGTGACCCGACTTCCCTCGGGGCCGGGGAGCTGTTTTTT.

The chain uses TRBV28 and TRBJ2-7; perhaps TRBD2 as D (5 bases). The CDR3 sequence is 17 residues long. Germline CDR1 MDHEN, CDR2 SYDVKM. Trimming left V 3 bases short and J 0 bases short, with 18 bases between. The CDR3 coding sequence is TGTGCCAGCAGTTTCCGGGATATCCAAGTCCTCTCCTACGAGCAGTACTTC. Translated: CASSFRDIQVLSYEQYF.

The J gene is TRBJ1-4, the V gene TRBV19; no clear D. Deletions cut 9 bases from V and 7 bases from J, with 12 bases between. Germline lookup yields CDR1 LNHDA and CDR2 SQIVND (reference sequence). The CDR3 extends over 12 amino acids. The CDR3 nucleotides read TGTGCCAGCTTGGACTTTACTGAAAAACTGTTTTTT. Translating it yields CASLDFTEKLFF.

CDR3 protein: CASSQPGQGAGGYTF. In DNA form, the CDR3 reads TGTGCCAGCAGCCAACCGGGACAGGGGGCGGGTGGCTACACCTTC. The chain is built from TRBV7-9 and TRBJ1-2; 12 bases map to TRBD1. The CDR3 spans 15 residues. Per germline, CDR1 SEHNR and CDR2 FQNEAQ (reference sequence). V was pared by 5 bases and J by 7 bases, with 8 bases of the junction left unmatched.

The chain uses TRBV4-3 and TRBJ1-1; 12 bases map to TRBD1. With V trimmed by 4 bases and J by 6 bases, 15 bases remained unmatched. The germline gives CDR1 LGHNA, CDR2 YSLEER. This CDR3 contains 18 residues. CDR3 in DNA: TGCGCCAGCAGCCCGACCCGGGGGACAGGGGGCGAAGAGGCTGAAGCTTTCTTT. Translated: CASSPTRGTGGEEAEAFF.

V usage is TRBV6-6 and J usage is TRBJ2-1; 13 bases agree with TRBD2. The CDR3 runs 15 residues. Germline V gene data show CDR1 as MNHNY and CDR2 as SVGAGI (reference sequence). With V trimmed by 6 bases and J by 5 bases, 4 bases remained unmatched. CDR3 in amino acids: CASSRTSGGNNEQFF. DNA for the CDR3: TGTGCCAGCAGCCGGACTAGCGGGGGAAACAATGAGCAGTTCTTC.

The V call is TRBV25-1, the J call TRBJ1-3; D gene uncertain. This CDR3 has 14 amino acids. The V gene lost 2 bases and the J gene lost 3 bases, with 8 bases spanning the gap. Germline loops: CDR1 MGHDK, CDR2 SYGVNS. The CDR3 here is CASSEEGFGNTIYF. CDR3 coding DNA: TGTGCCAGCAGTGAAGAGGGCTTTGGAAACACCATATATTTT.

This chain connects TRBV5-1 to TRBJ2-7, with 13 bases aligning to TRBD2. Unmatched junction bases numbered 10, after V lost 4 bases and J lost 0 bases. CDR1 is SGHRS, CDR2 YFSETQ, per germline. This CDR3 contains 18 residues. CDR3 in DNA: TGCGCCAGCAGCACCTCCGGGACTAGCGGGGATTTCTCCTACGAGCAGTACTTC. Residues: CASSTSGTSGDFSYEQYF.

J is TRBJ1-6 and V is TRBV4-3; TRBD1 aligns across 9 bases. The germline V gene encodes CDR1 LGHNA and CDR2 YSLEER. After removal of 1 base from V and 9 bases from J, the junction contained 4 bases not matched to a gene. The CDR3 is 15 amino acids. In DNA form, the CDR3 reads TGCGCCAGCAGCCAAGGGGGACAGGGCGGTTCACCCCTCCACTTT. Encoded protein: CASSQGGQGGSPLHF.

V and J are TRBV7-2 and TRBJ2-1, with 9 bases matching TRBD1. The V segment lost 3 bases and the J segment 9 bases; nucleotides outside the gene matches: 6. Per germline, CDR1 SGHTA and CDR2 FQGNSA. This CDR3 comprises 14 residues. CDR3 in amino acids: CASSLLGTGIEQFF. In nucleotides, the CDR3 is TGTGCCAGCAGCTTGCTAGGGACAGGGATTGAGCAGTTCTTC.

CDR3 DNA: TGCGCCAGCAGAACAGGGGGGTACATGAACACTGAAGCTTTCTTT. This translates into CASRTGGYMNTEAFF. J is TRBJ1-1 and V is TRBV5-1; 8 nucleotides line up with TRBD1. Germline loops: CDR1 SGHRS, CDR2 YFSETQ. CDR3 length: 15 amino acids. V shed 5 bases and J 0 bases; nucleotides not matched to a gene: 6.

The V gene is TRBV21-1, the J gene TRBJ1-5; the DNA was not compared with TRBD1, the D call given in the table. TRBV21-1 is termed a pseudogene. The CDR3 spans 16 residues. CDR3 nucleotide sequence: TGTGCCAGCAGCAAAGACAGGGCAGGGAATGATCAGCCCCAGCATTTT. It is translated as CASSKDRAGNDQPQHF.

The chain combines TRBV5-8 with TRBJ2-7; D gene uncertain. Per the germline V gene, CDR1 is SGHTS and CDR2 is YDEGEE. The length of the CDR3 is 13 residues. V dropped 4 bases and J dropped 3 bases, with 11 bases sitting between them. As DNA, the CDR3 is TGTGCCAGCAGCCAACTCCAGGTCTACGAGCAGTACTTC. It is translated as CASSQLQVYEQYF.